The 16 T cell receptor beta chains in this list originate from one sample, sequenced in a study of T cells in Graves' hyperthyroidism and ophthalmopathy. TCR beta CDR3 sequences were amplified from RNA transcripts. In the first-round RT-PCR of the TCR CDR3, the HTBI primer set was used. Using its own MiXCR run on the multiplex PCR reads, TCRdb lists one record per CDR3 protein. The repertoire holds around 580,000 distinct CDR3 sequences, with roughly a sixth as singletons. Sequencing used blood. All receptors derive from a woman aged 18-30 years with Graves' hyperthyroidism.

This clonotype was recorded at least ten times. The chain couples TRBV7-2 to TRBJ2-5; 11 nucleotides agree with TRBD2. The CDR3 extends over 17 amino acids. Germline trimming cut 6 bases from V and 1 base from J; bases unmatched to any gene: 10. Germline values: CDR1 SGHTA, CDR2 FQGNSA. CDR3 region: CASRPGLAGLPQETQYF. As DNA, the CDR3 is TGTGCCAGCAGACCCGGACTAGCGGGTCTCCCCCAAGAGACCCAGTACTTC.

The chain uses TRBV27 and TRBJ2-5, with 9 bases lining up with TRBD1. CDR3 length equals 15 residues. Germline values: CDR1 MNHEY, CDR2 SMNVEV (reference sequence). With 6 bases clipped from V and 6 bases from J, the junction kept 11 bases outside the gene matches. Here the CDR3 reads CASSPGTGWTKTQYF. The CDR3 DNA follows: TGTGCCAGCAGCCCCGGGACAGGGTGGACAAAGACCCAGTACTTC.

The chain uses TRBV29-1 and TRBJ1-1; D gene unclear. Per germline, CDR1 SQVTM and CDR2 ANQGSEA. The V end lost 5 bases, the J end lost 0 bases, and 13 bases lay between the germline ends. The CDR3 extends over 14 amino acids. Here the CDR3 DNA reads TGCAGCGTTTCACGGCCGAAAGTGAACACTGAAGCTTTCTTT. Residues: CSVSRPKVNTEAFF.

V and J are TRBV10-3 and TRBJ1-6; D not resolved. V gave up 10 bases and J gave up 9 bases, with 25 bases separating them. CDR1 is ENHRY, CDR2 SYGVKD, per germline. The CDR3 is 16 residues long. In nucleotides, the CDR3 is TGTGCCACTTCTAGGGAGACCCTCCAGGCTGGTTCACCCCTCCACTTT. Amino acids: CATSRETLQAGSPLHF.

This clonotype was seen more than once but under ten times. The J gene is TRBJ1-4, the V gene TRBV19, with 7 bases aligning to TRBD1. Germline CDR1 reads LNHDA; CDR2 reads SQIVND (reference sequence). V lost 6 bases, J lost 6 bases, and 7 bases stayed unmatched. This CDR3 contains 14 residues. The CDR3 nucleotides are TGTGCCAGTAGGCCGAGGGGGCACGATGAAAAACTGTTTTTT. It codes for CASRPRGHDEKLFF.

Remarks on this clonotype: This may come from a read error, since a much larger clone is one base off. The chain uses TRBV6-1 and TRBJ2-4; TRBD1 aligns across 7 bases. This CDR3 has 19 amino acids. Unmatched junction bases numbered 16, after V lost 2 bases and J lost 3 bases. Germline CDR1 and CDR2: MNHNS and SASEGT. The DNA for the CDR3 is TGTGCCAGCAGTGAACGCCGACCAGACAGGGCTCTAGTCAAAAACATTCAGTACTTC. Protein sequence: CASSERRPDRALVKNIQYF.

This clonotype was observed at least ten times. The rearrangement joins TRBV7-9 to TRBJ2-7, with D tentatively TRBD2 (6 bases). Germline CDR1 is SEHNR and CDR2 is FQNEAQ (reference sequence). Trimming removed 7 bases at V and 7 bases at J, with 17 bases between. This CDR3 has 13 amino acids. The CDR3 DNA sequence: TGTGCCAGCACCTCAACGGGGGTCGGTGAGCAGTACTTC. This encodes CASTSTGVGEQYF.

This clonotype was counted a few times. V usage is TRBV5-1 and J usage is TRBJ1-1; 8 nucleotides align to TRBD1. Germline CDR1 is SGHRS and CDR2 is YFSETQ. The CDR3 has 14 amino acids. The V gene end was trimmed by 4 bases and the J gene end by 8 bases; junction bases not matched to a gene: 10. The CDR3 is CASSPFGQGREAFF. DNA of the CDR3: TGCGCCAGCAGCCCCTTCGGACAGGGCCGCGAAGCTTTCTTT.

The table lists this clonotype with many counts. The CDR3 nucleotides are TGCGCCAGCAGCTTGGTAATATTTGGGACGAAGAACACTGAAGCTTTCTTT. Its protein is CASSLVIFGTKNTEAFF. The V and J genes are TRBV5-1 and TRBJ1-1, with a weak D call TRBD1 (5 bases). Germline CDR1 and CDR2: SGHRS and YFSETQ. The length of the CDR3 is 17 residues. With 0 bases removed from V and 1 base from J, the gap between germline ends came to 16 bases.

V is TRBV7-6 and J is TRBJ2-1, with D perhaps given as TRBD1 or TRBD2 (5 bases each). Germline lookup yields CDR1 SGHVS and CDR2 FNYEAQ. The CDR3 loop spans 16 amino acids. V was pared by 5 bases and J by 2 bases, with 16 bases between. DNA for the CDR3: TGTGCCAGCAGCCTCGGGGCAACGGCAACCTACAATGAGCAGTTCTTC. This translates into CASSLGATATYNEQFF. Full variable domain (missing parts from reference TRBV7-6 and TRBJ2-1): GAGVSQSPRYKVTKRGQDVALRCDPISGHVSLYWYRQALGQGPEFLTYFNYEAQQDKSGLPNDRFSAERPEGSISTLTIQRTEQRDSAMYRCASSLGATATYNEQFFGPGTRLTVL.

V and J are TRBV28 and TRBJ2-7; 8 bases line up with TRBD1. This CDR3 comprises 15 residues. Germline CDR1 is MDHEN and CDR2 is SYDVKM. Germline trimming cut 5 bases from V and 2 bases from J; bases unmatched to any gene: 8. The DNA of the CDR3 is TGTGCCAGCAGTCCACCGGACAGGGTCCCCTACGAGCAGTACTTC. Its translation is CASSPPDRVPYEQYF.

In this sample, this clonotype turned up many times. This sequence joins TRBV7-6 and TRBJ2-5; D call uncertain. V lost 7 bases and J lost 5, with 5 bases in between. Germline V gene sequence: CDR1 SGHVS, CDR2 FNYEAQ. The CDR3 contains 10 residues. The CDR3: CASKGETQYF. CDR3 bases: TGTGCCAGCAAAGGGGAGACCCAGTACTTC.

J is TRBJ2-2 and V is TRBV24-1; D is uncertain. The CDR3 loop spans 16 amino acids. V was cut by 5 bases and J by 1 base, with 13 bases left in between. Germline CDR1 reads KGHDR; CDR2 reads SFDVKD. DNA for the CDR3: TGTGCCACCAGTGTAAGCACAGCCTTGAACACCGGGGAGCTGTTTTTT. This sequence encodes CATSVSTALNTGELFF.

This clonotype was counted only a few times. V is TRBV29-1 and J is TRBJ2-7; 7 bases fit TRBD2. Germline V gene sequence: CDR1 SQVTM, CDR2 ANQGSEA. V lost 6 bases and J lost 0; bases outside the gene matches: 11. The CDR3 runs 15 residues. Written as DNA, the CDR3 is TGCAGCGTCCTGGGGGGGGTTCAGAGCTCCTACGAGCAGTACTTC. This translates into CSVLGGVQSSYEQYF.

The CDR3 sequence: CASSSMNTGELFF. The CDR3 DNA reads as TGTGCCAGCAGTTCCATGAACACCGGGGAGCTGTTTTTT. The rearrangement joins TRBV12-3 or TRBV12-4 to TRBJ2-2; D remains ambiguous. The CDR3 spans 13 residues. The germline V and J ends were trimmed by 4 bases and 1 base, with 4 bases remaining between them.

This clonotype was counted between two and nine times. The CDR3 DNA reads TGTGCCAGCAGCTTCGTAGCGGGGGGGCGAGCAGATACGCAGTATTTT. Its translation: CASSFVAGGRADTQYF. This chain uses TRBV7-9 with TRBJ2-3, with TRBD2 matching 11 bases. Germline V CDR1 and CDR2: SEHNR, FQNEAQ (reference sequence). The ends lost 3 bases at V and 4 bases at J; junction bases unmatched: 6. This CDR3 spans 16 amino acids.